Each of the 18 T cell receptor beta chains below was sequenced from the same sample in a study of T-cell memory formation after mild COVID-19. TCRdb reprocessed the 5' RACE reads via MiXCR and lists one record per CDR3 protein. The sample carries approximately 300,000 distinct CDR3 sequences, approximately 15% recorded once. Material: PBMCs or a T cell subset sorted from them (not recorded which). All receptors come from a man between 18 and 29 years old who had mild COVID-19 (a few samples of this study predate the infection). Cell type and time point are not known.

The chain joins TRBV6-5 to TRBJ1-2, with no clear D. Germline V gene data show CDR1 as MNHEY and CDR2 as SVGAGI. V lost 6 bases and J 7 bases, leaving 15 bases between the germline ends. CDR3 length: 13 residues. CDR3 sequence: CASRQPASSGYTF. As DNA, the CDR3 is TGTGCCAGCAGACAACCGGCAAGCTCTGGCTACACCTTC.

This chain joins TRBV5-1 and TRBJ1-3; 8 bases match TRBD1. CDR1 and CDR2 (germline): SGHRS, YFSETQ. This CDR3 comprises 14 residues. The V segment lost 7 bases and the J segment 0 bases; nucleotides outside the gene matches: 3. The CDR3 loop reads CASGQGHSGNTIYF. As DNA, the CDR3 is TGCGCCAGCGGACAGGGACACTCTGGAAACACCATATATTTT.

This clonotype was recorded a few times. The genes are TRBV27 and TRBJ1-4; 7 bases agree with TRBD1. The CDR3 is made up of 15 amino acids. J lost 0 bases, V lost 9 bases, and 7 bases had no gene match. CDR1 and CDR2 from the germline V gene are MNHEY and SMNVEV (reference sequence). In DNA form, the CDR3 reads TGTGCCAGTAGCAGGGGGGCAGCAACTAATGAAAAACTGTTTTTT. Its translation is CASSRGAATNEKLFF.

The chain joins TRBV30 to TRBJ1-1, with 7 bases that match TRBD1. Germline assignment: CDR1 GTSNPN and CDR2 SVGIG (reference sequence). There are 13 residues in the CDR3. Germline trimming cut 4 bases from V and 5 bases from J; bases unmatched to any gene: 7. The CDR3 protein is CAWTRGGSTEAFF. The CDR3 DNA is TGTGCCTGGACCAGGGGGGGAAGTACTGAAGCTTTCTTT.

This clonotype was seen more than once but under ten times. The CDR3 here is CASSQKQGSSTDTQYF. The CDR3, as DNA: TGCGCCAGCAGCCAAAAACAGGGCAGTAGCACAGATACGCAGTATTTT. V and J are TRBV4-3 and TRBJ2-3; maybe TRBD1 (6 bases). CDR3 length: 16 residues. Germline V gene lookup returns CDR1 LGHNA and CDR2 YSLEER. The ends were cut back, 2 bases at V and 0 bases at J, with 12 bases in the middle.

Ten or more counts support this clonotype. This rearrangement joins TRBV7-9 to TRBJ2-7; tentative D call: TRBD1 (6 bases). V was cut by 2 bases and J by 0 bases, with 14 bases left in between. There are 16 residues in the CDR3. Per the germline V gene, CDR1 is SEHNR and CDR2 is FQNEAQ (reference sequence). For the CDR3, the DNA is TGTGCCAGCAGCTTACCCCCGGGACACCCCTCCTACGAGCAGTACTTC. It specifies CASSLPPGHPSYEQYF.

The chain couples TRBV6-6 to TRBJ2-7; D perhaps matches TRBD2 (6 bases). The CDR3 covers 14 residues. The germline V gene encodes CDR1 MNHNY and CDR2 SVGAGI (reference sequence). Trimming stripped 6 bases from V and 0 bases from J, with 12 bases between. The CDR3 region is CASREGGSSYEQYF. CDR3 nucleotides: TGTGCCAGCAGGGAGGGCGGAAGCTCCTACGAGCAGTACTTC.

The chain uses TRBV7-3 and TRBJ2-3; D may be TRBD2 (6 bases). Germline CDR1 SGHTA, CDR2 FQGTGA. V lost 5 bases and J 1 base, leaving 22 bases between the germline ends. The CDR3 is 18 amino acids. In DNA, the CDR3 is TGTGCCAGCAGCCTTAACACTAGCTTTCCACCAGGCACAGATACGCAGTATTTT. This sequence encodes CASSLNTSFPPGTDTQYF. The whole variable domain, remainder taken from reference TRBV7-3 and TRBJ2-3, is GAGVSQTPSNKVTEKGKYVELRCDPISGHTALYWYRQSLGQGPEFLIYFQGTGAADDSGLPNDRFFAVRPEGSVSTLKIQRTERGDSAVYLCASSLNTSFPPGTDTQYFGPGTRLTVL.

This chain uses TRBV7-9 with TRBJ2-5; D may correspond to TRBD1 or TRBD2 (5 bases each). This CDR3 has 14 residues. From germline, CDR1 is SEHNR and CDR2 FQNEAQ (reference sequence). V lost 3 bases and J 4 bases, leaving 12 bases between the germline ends. This CDR3 is CASSLAGAGETQYF. For the CDR3, the DNA is TGTGCCAGCAGCTTGGCCGGGGCTGGAGAGACCCAGTACTTC.

The chain joins TRBV7-9 to TRBJ2-7; 7 bases agree with TRBD2. V dropped 5 bases and J dropped 4; count of bases not matched to a gene: 11. The germline gives CDR1 SEHNR, CDR2 FQNEAQ (reference sequence). The CDR3 runs 15 residues. The CDR3 nucleotides are TGTGCCAGCAGCACCCGGACGCGCGGGGGATACGAGCAGTACTTC. Its translation is CASSTRTRGGYEQYF. The entire variable domain, with the rest obtained from reference TRBV7-9 and TRBJ2-7, is as follows: DTGVSQNPRHKITKRGQNVTFRCDPISEHNRLYWYRQTLGQGPEFLTYFQNEAQLEKSRLLSDRFSAERPKGSFSTLEIQRTEQGDSAMYLCASSTRTRGGYEQYFGPGTRLTVT.

The chain is built from TRBV3-1 and TRBJ2-7, with TRBD1 as a possible D gene (6 bases). The V end lost 1 base, the J end lost 5 bases, and 15 bases lay between the germline ends. The CDR3 spans 15 residues. Per germline, CDR1 LGHDT and CDR2 YNNKEL (reference sequence). The CDR3 is CASSQVMGALDEQYF. The CDR3 DNA reads TGTGCCAGCAGCCAAGTAATGGGGGCCCTCGACGAGCAGTACTTC.

This clonotype was counted between two and nine times. This chain links TRBV20-1 with TRBJ2-3, with D perhaps being TRBD1 or TRBD2 (5 bases each). The CDR3 contains 14 residues. CDR1 and CDR2 from the germline V gene are DFQATT and SNEGSKA (reference sequence). Trimming took 5 bases from V and 2 from J, leaving 14 bases between them. CDR3 sequence reads: CSASRDPNTDTQYF. The CDR3 bases are TGCAGTGCTTCCCGGGACCCAAACACAGATACGCAGTATTTT.

This clonotype was observed a few times. The chain combines TRBV18 with TRBJ2-5, with D unclear. V dropped 3 bases and J dropped 2 bases, with 10 bases sitting between them. Germline loops: CDR1 KGHSH, CDR2 LQKENI. The CDR3 sequence is 14 residues long. CDR3 sequence: CASSPTHRQETQYF. In DNA form, the CDR3 reads TGTGCCAGCTCACCGACGCACAGACAAGAGACCCAGTACTTC.

This chain links TRBV7-6 with TRBJ1-4; 8 nucleotides match TRBD1. The V gene's germline CDR1 is SGHVS and CDR2 FNYEAQ. Losses at the gene ends were 6 bases for V and 7 bases for J; bases not matched to a gene: 13. This CDR3 spans 16 amino acids. CDR3 in amino acids: CASRSGGFGFSEKLFF. The CDR3 bases are TGTGCCAGCAGATCAGGGGGCTTCGGGTTTAGTGAAAAACTGTTTTTT. The variable domain in full, completed from reference TRBV7-6 and TRBJ1-4, reads GAGVSQSPRYKVTKRGQDVALRCDPISGHVSLYWYRQALGQGPEFLTYFNYEAQQDKSGLPNDRFSAERPEGSISTLTIQRTEQRDSAMYRCASRSGGFGFSEKLFFGSGTQLSVL.

CDR3 protein: CASSRRGMDTQYF. In nucleotides, the CDR3 is TGTGCCAGTAGCCGACGGGGGATGGATACGCAGTATTTT. This chain connects TRBV6-2 or TRBV6-3 to TRBJ2-3; D may be TRBD2 (6 bases). V was cut by 9 bases and J by 6 bases, with 16 bases left in between. The CDR3 totals 13 residues. CDR1 and CDR2 (germline): MNHEY, SVGEGT.

CDR3 loop: CASSRGQENTEAFF. DNA of the CDR3: TGTGCCAGCAGCCGCGGACAGGAGAACACTGAAGCTTTCTTT. V is TRBV3-1 and J is TRBJ1-1, with 7 nucleotides matching TRBD1. This CDR3 has 14 amino acids. CDR1 is LGHDT and CDR2 is YNNKEL in the germline V gene (reference sequence). The trim removed 4 bases at V and 1 base at J, leaving 3 bases unmatched.

This clonotype was found a few times. The rearrangement joins TRBV5-5 to TRBJ2-3, with D possibly matching TRBD2 (6 bases). CDR3 length: 16 residues. V dropped 4 bases and J dropped 2 bases, with 17 bases sitting between them. Germline values: CDR1 SGHKS, CDR2 YYEKEE (reference sequence). The CDR3 spells CASSRVYSGTTDTQYF. The CDR3 DNA reads TGTGCCAGCAGCCGAGTGTATAGCGGAACCACAGATACGCAGTATTTT.

This clonotype was detected only a few times. CDR3 sequence reads: CASAGLSYTEAFF. In DNA, the CDR3 is TGCGCCAGCGCGGGGCTCTCGTACACTGAAGCTTTCTTT. The chain links TRBV5-1 to TRBJ1-1, with TRBD1 as a possible D gene (5 bases). The CDR3 spans 13 residues. Trimming removed 7 bases from V and 3 bases from J, with 13 bases in between. From germline, CDR1 is SGHRS and CDR2 YFSETQ.